This entry lists 32 T cell receptor beta chains sequenced from one sample in a study of T-cell reconstitution after alpha-beta-depleted transplantation in children. During its preparation, the TCRbeta library received unique molecular identifiers. TCRdb reprocessed the PCR reads with MiXCR, giving one entry per CDR3 protein. The sample carries around 440,000 distinct CDR3 sequences, roughly a tenth recorded once. Material: PBMCs, obtained before TCRalphabeta/CD19-depleted stem cell transplant. These receptors were taken from a child aged 2-15 years with inherited bone marrow failure, due to receive a stem cell transplant.

Ten or more counts support this clonotype. The chain carries TRBV5-5 and TRBJ2-7, with 9 nucleotides matching TRBD1. CDR1 and CDR2 (germline): SGHKS, YYEKEE (reference sequence). J gave up 6 bases and V 0 bases, and 4 bases lay outside the gene matches. The CDR3 is 14 residues long. Here the CDR3 reads CASSLGQGGFEQYF. CDR3 in DNA: TGTGCCAGCAGCTTGGGACAGGGGGGCTTCGAGCAGTACTTC.

The sample holds many counts of this clonotype. The V gene is TRBV12-3 or TRBV12-4, the J gene TRBJ1-1; 10 bases match TRBD1. This CDR3 contains 14 residues. The J segment lost 6 bases and the V segment lost 6 bases, leaving 7 bases of the junction unmatched. DNA for the CDR3: TGTGCCAGCAGCCGGGGACAGGGGAGACCTGAAGCTTTCTTT. Translation gives CASSRGQGRPEAFF.

This clonotype was picked up many times. The rearrangement links TRBV7-2 to TRBJ2-7; possibly TRBD2 for D (6 bases). Deletions cut 5 bases from V and 9 bases from J, with 23 bases between. The germline CDR1 and CDR2 sequences are SGHTA and FQGNSA. CDR3 length: 15 residues. CDR3 bases: TGTGCCAGCAGCCCCGTTTCGGGACTCTCATTAGTGCAGTACTTC. Its translation: CASSPVSGLSLVQYF.

The chain has TRBV19 and TRBJ2-2, with 10 bases identical to TRBD1. The trim removed 2 bases at V and 5 bases at J, leaving 5 bases unmatched. This CDR3 region has 16 residues. Germline V gene sequence: CDR1 LNHDA, CDR2 SQIVND (reference sequence). In DNA, the CDR3 is TGTGCCAGTAGTATAATCGGACAGGGGGAAACCGGGGAGCTGTTTTTT. Encoded protein: CASSIIGQGETGELFF. Based on the CDR3 plus reference TRBV19 and TRBJ2-2, the full variable domain is DGGITQSPKYLFRKEGQNVTLSCEQNLNHDAMYWYRQDPGQGLRLIYYSQIVNDFQKGDIAEGYSVSREKKESFPLTVTSAQKNPTAFYLCASSIIGQGETGELFFGEGSRLTVL.

The chain links TRBV6-5 to TRBJ2-5; D is unclear. The CDR3 has 15 residues. V was clipped by 2 bases and J by 4 bases, with 14 bases between them. Germline V gene lookup returns CDR1 MNHEY and CDR2 SVGAGI. The CDR3, as DNA: TGTGCCAGCAGTTACGGGCACCAAGGTGGAGAGACCCAGTACTTC. Encoded protein: CASSYGHQGGETQYF.

This clonotype was counted ten times or more. This sequence joins TRBV7-2 and TRBJ1-2; no firm D call. This CDR3 contains 15 residues. V dropped 0 bases and J dropped 3 bases, with 11 bases sitting between them. Germline CDR1 is SGHTA and CDR2 is FQGNSA. The CDR3 DNA reads as TGTGCCAGCAGCTTAGCCTCTCGGGAATACTATGGCTACACCTTC. Its translation is CASSLASREYYGYTF.

This clonotype was detected only a few times. The chain is built from TRBV30 and TRBJ2-2; D is undetermined. Germline V gene sequence: CDR1 GTSNPN, CDR2 SVGIG (reference sequence). V was trimmed by 7 bases and J by 0 bases, leaving 18 bases between them. CDR3 length: 16 amino acids. This chain's CDR3 is CASPLAADPNTGELFF. CDR3 in DNA: TGTGCCTCCCCCCTCGCTGCGGATCCGAACACCGGGGAGCTGTTTTTT.

This clonotype was seen more than once but under ten times. The V call is TRBV5-6, the J call TRBJ1-1; D is unresolved. The germline V gene has CDR1 SGHDT and CDR2 YYEEEE. CDR3 size: 14 residues. Trimming cost V 0 bases and J 5 bases, with 11 bases left between them. CDR3 sequence reads: CASSLVRGGTEAFF. In DNA, the CDR3 is TGTGCCAGCAGCTTGGTACGGGGAGGAACTGAAGCTTTCTTT.

About this clonotype itself: A far more abundant clone sits one base away, making this likely a read error. The chain has TRBV7-9 and TRBJ1-5; D is possibly TRBD1 (5 bases). Trimming pared 5 bases from V and 7 bases from J, leaving 9 bases between. Germline lookup yields CDR1 SEHNR and CDR2 FQNEAQ (reference sequence). CDR3 length: 12 residues. CDR3 bases: TGTGCCAGCAGCCAGGGCGAGCAGCCCCAGCATTTT. Translation gives CASSQGEQPQHF. Combining the CDR3 with reference TRBV7-9 and TRBJ1-5 gives the whole variable domain DTGVSQNPRHKITKRGQNVTFRCDPISEHNRLYWYRQTLGQGPEFLTYFQNEAQLEKSRLLSDRFSAERPKGSFSTLEIQRTEQGDSAMYLCASSQGEQPQHFGDGTRLSIL.

This clonotype occurred a few times. The chain combines TRBV7-9 with TRBJ2-7; D may be TRBD2 (5 bases). The V gene's germline CDR1 is SEHNR and CDR2 FQNEAQ (reference sequence). Trimming took 4 bases from V and 3 from J, leaving 13 bases between them. The length of the CDR3 is 14 residues. The CDR3 DNA reads as TGTGCCAGCAGCTCGGACTTGACGCGCTACGAGCAGTACTTC. Encoded protein: CASSSDLTRYEQYF. Looking up the rest from reference TRBV7-9 and TRBJ2-7 gives the full variable domain: DTGVSQNPRHKITKRGQNVTFRCDPISEHNRLYWYRQTLGQGPEFLTYFQNEAQLEKSRLLSDRFSAERPKGSFSTLEIQRTEQGDSAMYLCASSSDLTRYEQYFGPGTRLTVT.

In its sample, this clonotype was seen many times. V usage is TRBV20-1 and J usage is TRBJ2-5; D gene unclear. The length of the CDR3 is 14 residues. Germline lookup yields CDR1 DFQATT and CDR2 SNEGSKA (reference sequence). V was clipped by 0 bases and J by 2 bases, with 10 bases between them. Here the CDR3 DNA reads TGCAGTGCTAGAGATTTACGGCTGCAAGAGACCCAGTACTTC. Protein: CSARDLRLQETQYF.

This clonotype appeared many times. V usage is TRBV12-3 or TRBV12-4 and J usage is TRBJ2-2, with TRBD2 matching over 7 bases. The CDR3 is 14 residues long. J was trimmed by 6 bases and V by 3 bases; bases with no gene match: 4. The CDR3: CASSLGGNAGELFF. DNA of the CDR3: TGTGCCAGCAGTTTGGGGGGGAATGCCGGGGAGCTGTTTTTT.

This clonotype appeared many times. Mismatch with germline at one junction end may stem from a read error. CDR3 in DNA: TGTGCCAGCAGTCAGACAGGGGGCTCCTTT. Amino acids: CASSQTGGSF. The V call is TRBV12-3 or TRBV12-4, the J call TRBJ1-1; 10 positions agree with TRBD1. The CDR3 runs 10 residues.

The gene calls are TRBV19 and TRBJ2-1, with 11 bases lining up with TRBD2. Germline V gene data show CDR1 as LNHDA and CDR2 as SQIVND (reference sequence). This CDR3 spans 14 amino acids. J lost 3 bases, V lost 7 bases, and 2 bases had no gene match. This CDR3 reads CASKGLADYNEQFF. CDR3 in DNA: TGTGCCAGTAAGGGACTAGCGGACTACAATGAGCAGTTCTTC.

This clonotype was recorded at least ten times. This chain links TRBV4-3 with TRBJ2-1; D is uncertain. V lost 1 base to trimming and J lost 2 bases, with 6 bases between them. Germline assignment: CDR1 LGHNA and CDR2 YSLEER. The CDR3 has 14 residues. This chain's CDR3 is CASSQVAPYNEQFF. In DNA form, the CDR3 reads TGCGCCAGCAGCCAAGTGGCCCCCTACAATGAGCAGTTCTTC.

The table lists this clonotype with a few counts. CDR3 coding DNA: TGTGCCTGGGGGACAGGCGTGCAAGAGACCCAGTACTTC. Encoded protein: CAWGTGVQETQYF. V and J are TRBV30 and TRBJ2-5; 8 positions match TRBD1. The V and J ends lost 5 bases and 2 bases, in that order; junction bases with no gene match: 4. Germline V lookup: CDR1 GTSNPN, CDR2 SVGIG (reference sequence). This CDR3 has 13 amino acids.

At least ten counts were recorded for this clonotype. The chain recombines TRBV28 with TRBJ2-7, with D possibly being TRBD2 (6 bases). The ends were cut back, 6 bases at V and 3 bases at J, with 21 bases in the middle. Germline V gene lookup returns CDR1 MDHEN and CDR2 SYDVKM. The CDR3 is made up of 16 amino acids. CDR3 sequence reads: CASRSVLGLTHYEQYF. CDR3 DNA sequence: TGTGCCAGCAGATCCGTATTGGGACTTACCCACTACGAGCAGTACTTC. The full variable domain, completed using reference TRBV28 and TRBJ2-7, is DVKVTQSSRYLVKRTGEKVFLECVQDMDHENMFWYRQDPGLGLRLIYFSYDVKMKEKGDIPEGYSVSREKKERFSLILESASTNQTSMYLCASRSVLGLTHYEQYFGPGTRLTVT.

The sample holds many counts of this clonotype. The chain links TRBV20-1 to TRBJ1-5; the D is unclear. CDR1 and CDR2 from the germline V gene are DFQATT and SNEGSKA (reference sequence). This CDR3 contains 11 residues. The V gene lost 3 bases and the J gene lost 9 bases, with 9 bases spanning the gap. The CDR3 protein is CSARPSLPQHF. The CDR3 DNA reads as TGCAGTGCTAGGCCTAGCCTGCCCCAGCATTTT.

This clonotype was seen many times. The CDR3: CASSFLQGAFGAFF. The CDR3 bases are TGTGCCAGCAGTTTCCTCCAGGGGGCCTTTGGGGCTTTCTTT. J is TRBJ1-1 and V is TRBV6-5; 8 bases map to TRBD1. Germline values: CDR1 MNHEY, CDR2 SVGAGI. The CDR3 has 14 amino acids. The trim removed 4 bases at V and 11 bases at J, leaving 12 bases unmatched.

This clonotype was seen many times. The chain carries TRBV15 and TRBJ2-4; TRBD1 matches 7 bases. Germline loops: CDR1 LNHNV, CDR2 YYDKDF (reference sequence). Trimming cost V 0 bases and J 3 bases; bases outside gene matches: 5. The CDR3 contains 16 residues. CDR3 loop: CATSRDFNRGKNIQYF. CDR3 sequence (DNA): TGTGCCACCAGCAGAGATTTTAACAGGGGCAAAAACATTCAGTACTTC.

This clonotype was observed at least ten times. The V and J genes are TRBV4-3 and TRBJ2-7; D unclear. Germline V CDR1 and CDR2: LGHNA, YSLEER. CDR3 length: 15 amino acids. Deletions cut 1 base from V and 3 bases from J, with 13 bases between. CDR3 protein: CASSQARRNYYEQYF. The CDR3 DNA sequence: TGCGCCAGCAGCCAAGCGCGGCGGAACTACTACGAGCAGTACTTC.

This clonotype was observed at least ten times. The chain combines TRBV7-8 with TRBJ1-2, with D hard to call. The V gene lost 0 bases and the J gene lost 4 bases, with 9 bases spanning the gap. Germline V lookup: CDR1 SGHVS, CDR2 FQNEAQ. This CDR3 contains 14 residues. CDR3 in amino acids: CASSLAPPSYGYTF. In nucleotides, the CDR3 is TGTGCCAGCAGCTTAGCGCCCCCCAGCTATGGCTACACCTTC.

The table lists this clonotype with many counts. CDR3 DNA: TGCGCCAGCAGCTTGAGGCTAGCCGAGTACAATGAGCAGTTCTTC. Translation gives CASSLRLAEYNEQFF. The chain joins TRBV5-1 to TRBJ2-1, with D possibly TRBD2 on 5 matching bases. V shed 1 base and J shed 4 bases, with 12 bases lying between them. This CDR3 spans 15 amino acids. Germline V gives CDR1 SGHRS, CDR2 YFSETQ.

The V gene is TRBV7-2, the J gene TRBJ2-5; 14 bases match TRBD2. J gave up 4 bases and V 3 bases, and 4 bases lay outside the gene matches. The CDR3 loop spans 16 amino acids. Looked up from germline, CDR1 is SGHTA and CDR2 is FQGNSA. The CDR3 sequence: CASSFWTSGRRETQYF. The CDR3 DNA follows: TGTGCCAGCAGCTTCTGGACTAGCGGGAGGCGAGAGACCCAGTACTTC.

This clonotype was counted ten times or more. The chain recombines TRBV5-1 with TRBJ1-4; D unresolved. Germline V gene sequence: CDR1 SGHRS, CDR2 YFSETQ. The CDR3 runs to 15 residues. V lost 2 bases and J 5 bases, leaving 13 bases between the germline ends. This chain's CDR3 is CASSLEGRQNEKLFF. For the CDR3, the DNA is TGCGCCAGCAGCTTAGAGGGCAGGCAGAATGAAAAACTGTTTTTT.

V is TRBV7-9 and J is TRBJ2-7; 10 positions match TRBD2. The CDR3 runs 16 residues. Germline V gene sequence: CDR1 SEHNR, CDR2 FQNEAQ (reference sequence). V was clipped by 2 bases and J by 1 base; unmatched bases: 5. The DNA for the CDR3 is TGTGCCAGCAGCTTACCCAGCGGGAGGGGTTCCTACGAGCAGTACTTC. Its protein is CASSLPSGRGSYEQYF.

Many counts were recorded for this clonotype. The V call is TRBV9, the J call TRBJ2-5, with TRBD2 matching 8 bases. With 4 bases clipped from V and 2 bases from J, the junction kept 7 bases outside the gene matches. CDR3 size: 15 residues. The germline V gene encodes CDR1 SGDLS and CDR2 YYNGEE. The chain's CDR3 is CASSPHSGVQETQYF. CDR3 sequence (DNA): TGTGCCAGCAGCCCTCATAGCGGGGTTCAAGAGACCCAGTACTTC.

This clonotype has a count of ten or more. The chain carries TRBV4-3 and TRBJ2-2, with D unresolved. The germline CDR1 and CDR2 sequences are LGHNA and YSLEER. Trimming took off 0 bases at V and 4 bases at J, with 6 bases between the two ends. This CDR3 is built from 14 residues. CDR3 coding DNA: TGCGCCAGCAGCCAAGATTTGAGCACCGGGGAGCTGTTTTTT. Amino acid sequence: CASSQDLSTGELFF.

This clonotype was found many times. The chain uses TRBV9 and TRBJ2-7; 7 bases are a match to TRBD1. The V gene's germline CDR1 is SGDLS and CDR2 YYNGEE. This CDR3 spans 14 amino acids. V was clipped by 3 bases and J by 2 bases; unmatched bases: 5. The CDR3 region is CASSEGQLPYEQYF. The CDR3 DNA reads TGTGCCAGCAGCGAGGGACAGCTACCCTACGAGCAGTACTTC.

This clonotype was observed many times. V and J are TRBV7-8 and TRBJ2-5; D unclear. Germline V gene sequence: CDR1 SGHVS, CDR2 FQNEAQ. The CDR3 consists of 13 residues. Trimming left V 1 base short and J 2 bases short, with 5 bases between. CDR3 nucleotide sequence: TGTGCCAGCAGCTTAGACGGACAAGAGACCCAGTACTTC. Translated: CASSLDGQETQYF.

The sample holds many counts of this clonotype. The V gene is TRBV27, the J gene TRBJ2-4, with D perhaps matching TRBD1 (6 bases). V lost 5 bases, J lost 3 bases, and 14 bases lay in between. The CDR3 runs to 15 residues. Per germline, CDR1 MNHEY and CDR2 SMNVEV (reference sequence). The CDR3 region has the DNA TGTGCCAGCAGTGCCGACAGGCCCAACAAAAACATTCAGTACTTC. This translates into CASSADRPNKNIQYF.

This clonotype was observed a handful of times. The rearrangement uses TRBV7-9 and TRBJ2-3; 7 bases fit TRBD1. In germline, CDR1 is SEHNR, CDR2 FQNEAQ (reference sequence). The ends lost 4 bases at V and 7 bases at J; junction bases unmatched: 2. The CDR3 covers 12 residues. The CDR3 DNA reads TGTGCCAGCAGCTCGACAGGGCATACGCAGTATTTT. This codes for CASSSTGHTQYF.